This T cell receptor (beta chain) was identified during a study of cytomegalovirus exposure and HLA in healthy donors. General study findings and limits: Among TCR sequences, most were rare, though some public TCRs appeared in many donors.

About this clone itself: Its specificity is unknown.

The PCR made use of 60 Vbeta and 13 Jbeta primers. Here immunoSEQ multiplex PCR was the method, and the copy in TCRdb shows in-frame clones only, minus some. The sample includes 140,000 to 150,000 clones. Sample: PBMCs. The TCR was taken from a male donor in good health and CMV-seronegative.

CDR3 protein: CASSSTGDYEQYF. The CDR3, as DNA: TGCGCCAGCAGCTCTACAGGGGACTACGAGCAGTACTTC. V and J are TRBV5-1 and TRBJ2-7; 7 positions agree with TRBD1. Germline loops: CDR1 SGHRS, CDR2 YFSETQ. V gave up 3 bases and J gave up 3 bases; unmatched junction bases: 3. This CDR3 has 13 amino acids.